Below, 28 T cell receptor beta chains from the same sample are listed, as sequenced in a study of cytomegalovirus exposure and HLA in healthy donors. Vbeta (60) and Jbeta (13) primers were used in the PCR. The repertoire was sequenced with immunoSEQ multiplex PCR; TCRdb's copy has only in-frame clones and lacks some. Of about 120,000 clones in the sample, about four fifths were seen once. The sample consisted of PBMCs. These TCRs come from a young man in good health and CMV-seropositive.

CDR3 coding DNA: TGCGCCAGCAGCTTGGAGGAGGTCACAGATACGCAGTATTTT. Translating gives CASSLEEVTDTQYF. The chain has TRBV5-1 and TRBJ2-3, with a tentative D call TRBD2 (5 bases). V lost 0 bases, J lost 2 bases, and 7 bases lay in between. The CDR3 totals 14 residues. Germline values: CDR1 SGHRS, CDR2 YFSETQ.

This rearrangement joins TRBV2 to TRBJ1-1; D might be TRBD1 (5 bases). V lost 7 bases and J 5 bases, leaving 11 bases between the germline ends. Germline lookup yields CDR1 SNHLY and CDR2 FYNNEI. The CDR3 loop spans 12 amino acids. In nucleotides, the CDR3 is TGTGCCAGCATCCAGGACAAGACTGAAGCTTTCTTT. It specifies CASIQDKTEAFF.

The chain combines TRBV4-3 with TRBJ2-6; 8 bases are shared with TRBD2. V gave up 1 base and J gave up 4 bases; unmatched junction bases: 12. Germline CDR1 and CDR2: LGHNA and YSLEER. The CDR3 loop spans 19 amino acids. As DNA, the CDR3 is TGCGCCAGCAGCCAAGCCGAAGCGGGGGTTGTAAGAGGGGCCAACGTCCTGACTTTC. This codes for CASSQAEAGVVRGANVLTF.

The chain has TRBV5-1 and TRBJ2-2; D may be TRBD1 (6 bases). This CDR3 has 15 residues. Trimming took off 4 bases at V and 8 bases at J, with 18 bases between the two ends. Germline loops: CDR1 SGHRS, CDR2 YFSETQ. CDR3: CASSLDRWPKGELFF. CDR3 nucleotide sequence: TGCGCCAGCAGCCTAGACAGGTGGCCAAAGGGGGAGCTGTTTTTT.

The chain carries TRBV4-3 and TRBJ1-5; D ambiguous. The CDR3 spans 13 residues. Germline V gene sequence: CDR1 LGHNA, CDR2 YSLEER. V was shortened by 0 bases and J by 7 bases, with 7 bases between the two germline ends. CDR3 in amino acids: CASSQDLRQPQHF. The CDR3 nucleotides read TGCGCCAGCAGCCAAGACCTGAGGCAGCCCCAGCATTTT.

The chain employs TRBV11-3 and TRBJ2-1, with D unresolved. CDR3 length: 13 amino acids. With 5 bases removed from V and 8 bases from J, the gap between germline ends came to 13 bases. Germline-derived CDR1 and CDR2 are SGHNT and YENEEA. Here the CDR3 reads CASSPRNFYEQFF. CDR3 bases: TGTGCCAGCAGCCCCCGTAACTTCTATGAGCAGTTCTTC. The full variable domain, rest sourced from reference TRBV11-3 and TRBJ2-1, is EAGVVQSPRYKIIEKKQPVAFWCNPISGHNTLYWYLQNLGQGPELLIRYENEEAVDDSQLPKDRFSAERLKGVDSTLKIQPAELGDSAVYLCASSPRNFYEQFFGPGTRLTVL.

The sample holds a few counts of this clone. The CDR3 here is CSARPIYEQYF. CDR3 nucleotide sequence: TGCAGTGCCCGCCCCATCTACGAGCAGTACTTC. The rearrangement joins TRBV20-1 to TRBJ2-5; D gene unclear. The end of the DNA is better explained by TRBJ2-7, so the J call may be wrong. CDR1 is DFQATT and CDR2 is SNEGSKA in the germline V gene (reference sequence). This CDR3 comprises 11 residues.

V and J are TRBV30 and TRBJ1-1; D remains ambiguous. Germline V lookup: CDR1 GTSNPN, CDR2 SVGIG (reference sequence). Trimming took off 0 bases at V and 5 bases at J, with 7 bases between the two ends. This CDR3 region has 12 residues. The CDR3 spells CAWSVRGTEAFF. CDR3 coding DNA: TGTGCCTGGAGTGTGCGGGGTACTGAAGCTTTCTTT.

The genes are TRBV10-1 and TRBJ2-7, with 12 bases fitting TRBD2. V lost 8 bases and J lost 2; bases outside the gene matches: 16. The CDR3 is made up of 18 amino acids. CDR1 is WNHNN and CDR2 is SYGVQD in the germline V gene (reference sequence). CDR3 region: CASPETRTSGKLTYEQYF. The DNA of the CDR3 is TGCGCCAGCCCAGAAACCCGGACTAGCGGGAAACTTACCTACGAGCAGTACTTC.

The rearrangement uses TRBV19 and TRBJ1-2; unclear D gene. The CDR3 loop spans 13 amino acids. V was trimmed by 1 base and J by 1 base, leaving 4 bases between them. Germline-derived CDR1 and CDR2 are LNHDA and SQIVND (reference sequence). CDR3 amino acids: CASSIAVNYGYTF. CDR3 DNA: TGTGCCAGTAGTATAGCGGTTAACTATGGCTACACCTTC. The full variable domain, with the rest looked up from reference TRBV19 and TRBJ1-2, is DGGITQSPKYLFRKEGQNVTLSCEQNLNHDAMYWYRQDPGQGLRLIYYSQIVNDFQKGDIAEGYSVSREKKESFPLTVTSAQKNPTAFYLCASSIAVNYGYTFGSGTRLTVV.

The rearrangement links TRBV18 to TRBJ1-6; 8 bases match TRBD1. The ends lost 4 bases at V and 8 bases at J; junction bases unmatched: 4. The CDR3 is 14 amino acids. The germline CDR1 and CDR2 sequences are KGHSH and LQKENI. As DNA, the CDR3 is TGTGCCAGCTCACAGACAGGGGCGGATTCACCCCTCCACTTT. Translating it yields CASSQTGADSPLHF.

This rearrangement joins TRBV14 to TRBJ1-2, with D possibly TRBD1 on 5 matching bases. This CDR3 is 16 amino acids long. V was trimmed by 1 base and J by 1 base, leaving 13 bases between them. Looked up from germline, CDR1 is SGHDN and CDR2 is FVKESK. The CDR3 bases are TGTGCCAGCAGCCAAGCGGGAGGGGCCCGTAACTATGGCTACACCTTC. It codes for CASSQAGGARNYGYTF.

CDR3 residues: CAWSGETPSYNEQFF. The CDR3 nucleotides are TGTGCCTGGAGTGGCGAGACACCGTCCTACAATGAGCAGTTCTTC. The V call is TRBV30, the J call TRBJ2-1; D is ambiguous. There are 15 residues in the CDR3. Germline V lookup: CDR1 GTSNPN, CDR2 SVGIG (reference sequence). V dropped 1 base and J dropped 1 base, with 11 bases sitting between them.

The J gene is TRBJ2-5, the V gene TRBV28; 11 bases match TRBD2. The CDR3 sequence is 15 residues long. Per germline, CDR1 MDHEN and CDR2 SYDVKM. J was trimmed by 5 bases and V by 6 bases; bases with no gene match: 8. CDR3 coding DNA: TGTGCCAGCAGCCCCAATCTAGCGGGGGGCGAGACCCAGTACTTC. This encodes CASSPNLAGGETQYF.

The rearrangement uses TRBV19 and TRBJ1-4; TRBD1 is a possible D gene (5 bases). Per the germline V gene, CDR1 is LNHDA and CDR2 is SQIVND (reference sequence). This CDR3 has 15 amino acids. V was pared by 7 bases and J by 2 bases, with 14 bases between. The CDR3 bases are TGTGCCAGTACCGCAGCGGGACGGACTAATGAAAAACTGTTTTTT. It is translated as CASTAAGRTNEKLFF.

J is TRBJ2-3 and V is TRBV9, with a possible D match to TRBD1 (5 bases). Between the trimmed V and J ends, which lost 7 bases and 2 bases, there was a span of 8 bases. The CDR3 sequence is 12 residues long. The germline gives CDR1 SGDLS, CDR2 YYNGEE. CDR3 DNA: TGTGCCAGCGGGGCGGCCACAGATACGCAGTATTTT. This encodes CASGAATDTQYF.

The chain is built from TRBV4-2 and TRBJ2-1; the D is unclear. Germline loops: CDR1 LGHNA, CDR2 YNFKEQ. The germline V and J ends were trimmed by 0 bases and 15 bases, with 12 bases remaining between them. This CDR3 is 12 amino acids long. The CDR3 here is CASSQDRSFLFF. The CDR3 DNA reads TGTGCCAGCAGCCAAGATCGGAGTTTTTTGTTCTTC.

This chain connects TRBV18 to TRBJ2-7; TRBD2 matches 7 bases. The CDR3 spans 13 residues. Germline CDR1 and CDR2: KGHSH and LQKENI. Unmatched junction bases numbered 7, after V lost 4 bases and J lost 7 bases. Here the CDR3 reads CASSRGGPTEQYF. Here the CDR3 DNA reads TGTGCCAGCTCACGCGGGGGACCTACGGAGCAGTACTTC.

This rearrangement joins TRBV18 to TRBJ2-7; TRBD2 might be the D (6 bases). The CDR3 sequence is 15 residues long. V gave up 3 bases and J gave up 5 bases, with 17 bases separating them. Germline CDR1 KGHSH, CDR2 LQKENI. The CDR3 protein is CASSPPGGGRDEQYF. In DNA form, the CDR3 reads TGTGCCAGCTCACCCCCTGGAGGAGGGCGCGACGAGCAGTACTTC.

In its sample, this clone was seen many times. This chain connects TRBV15 to TRBJ2-7; 9 nucleotides align to TRBD2. CDR1 is LNHNV, CDR2 YYDKDF, per germline (reference sequence). Losses at the gene ends were 0 bases for V and 6 bases for J; bases not matched to a gene: 6. The CDR3 runs to 15 residues. The CDR3 sequence is CATSRDGLAGSEQYF. CDR3 DNA: TGTGCCACCAGCAGAGATGGGCTAGCGGGGAGCGAGCAGTACTTC.

This clone has just a few counts. The gene calls are TRBV11-1 and TRBJ2-7, with D maybe TRBD1 (6 bases). Trimming stripped 5 bases from V and 4 bases from J, with 12 bases between. CDR1 and CDR2 from the germline V gene are SGHAT and FQDESV (reference sequence). This CDR3 has 13 residues. CDR3 bases: TGTGCCAGCAGCCAGGGACAAGAGTACGAGCAGTACTTC. Translating gives CASSQGQEYEQYF.

This sequence joins TRBV6-5 and TRBJ1-2, with a tentative D call TRBD1 (5 bases). Germline V gene sequence: CDR1 MNHEY, CDR2 SVGAGI. The CDR3 loop spans 16 amino acids. Deletions cut 0 bases from V and 5 bases from J, with 16 bases between. This CDR3 reads CASSYSGSGPGYGYTF. CDR3 bases: TGTGCCAGCAGTTACTCGGGGTCAGGGCCTGGGTATGGCTACACCTTC.

The J gene is TRBJ2-1, the V gene TRBV21-1; whether TRBD2, the table's D call, matches the DNA was not checked. TRBV21-1 is annotated as a pseudogene. The CDR3 sequence is 16 residues long. The CDR3 DNA reads as TGTGCCAGCAGCAAAAAGGTAGCGGGGTTCACGGATGAGCAGTTCTTC. Protein product: CASSKKVAGFTDEQFF.

The gene calls are TRBV29-1 and TRBJ1-4, with 7 bases aligning to TRBD1. Germline assignment: CDR1 SQVTM and CDR2 ANQGSEA. J was trimmed by 4 bases and V by 4 bases; bases with no gene match: 6. The CDR3 has 14 residues. CDR3 protein: CSVGATGVNEKLFF. The CDR3 nucleotides read TGCAGCGTTGGGGCTACAGGGGTTAATGAAAAACTGTTTTTT.

This clone was seen only a few times. The chain is built from TRBV9 and TRBJ2-5, with D possibly being TRBD2 (5 bases). Trimming left V 4 bases short and J 4 bases short, with 11 bases between. The germline CDR1 and CDR2 sequences are SGDLS and YYNGEE. CDR3 length: 13 amino acids. CDR3 bases: TGTGCCAGCAGCCCCACGCGGGTAGAGACCCAGTACTTC. Translated, it gives CASSPTRVETQYF.

This sequence joins TRBV5-1 and TRBJ2-5; 9 bases match TRBD2. The CDR3 loop spans 14 amino acids. V was pared by 2 bases and J by 2 bases, with 1 base of the junction left unmatched. CDR1 and CDR2 from the germline V gene are SGHRS and YFSETQ. CDR3 bases: TGCGCCAGCAGCTTACTAGCGGGTCAAGAGACCCAGTACTTC. It is translated as CASSLLAGQETQYF.

This clone showed up just a few times. The junction departs from the called germline gene at one end, perhaps through a read error. The J gene is TRBJ2-7, the V gene TRBV7-2; 7 nucleotides align to TRBD2. Germline V CDR1 and CDR2: SGHTA, FQGNSA. This CDR3 contains 16 residues. CDR3 DNA sequence: TGTGCCAGCAGCTTAGTCCGGGGAGGGGCCCCACGAAAAACCCTATTC. It specifies CASSLVRGGAPRKTLF.

A remark on this clone: The same CDR3 also results from other DNA sequences found in this sample. The V call is TRBV5-1, the J call TRBJ2-5; D may be TRBD2 (5 bases). CDR1 is SGHRS and CDR2 is YFSETQ in the germline V gene. V dropped 1 base and J dropped 0 bases, with 10 bases sitting between them. The CDR3 spans 15 residues. DNA for the CDR3: TGCGCCAGCAGCTTGTCCGGGGTAAACCAAGAGACCCAGTACTTC. It translates to CASSLSGVNQETQYF.